The present T cell receptor beta chain was sequenced within a study of identical twins. The study's findings and limits: For cord blood, abundant beta clonotypes had fewer insertions, unlike memory repertoires, which showed none. Weaker excess twin sharing was seen among beta out-of-frame sequences. Analyses of zero insertions could, in part, be confounded by invariant MAIT and iNKT cells.

One entry per CDR3 protein results from TCRdb running MiXCR on the 5' RACE reads. This table holds some 1,700,000 distinct CDR3 sequences, roughly 35% found once. This clonotype was detected a few times. Its target is not known. This CDR3 comprises 16 residues. Looked up from germline, CDR1 is KGHSH and CDR2 is LQKENI. J was trimmed by 0 bases and V by 0 bases; bases with no gene match: 2. Healthy Caucasians, and only they, were the donors. The sequence derives from a newborn girl in good health. V usage is TRBV18 and J usage is TRBJ2-3, with 8 bases matching TRBD2. The sample taken for sequencing was cord blood. Here the CDR3 DNA reads TGTGCCAGCTCACCACCTAGCGGGACCAGCACAGATACGCAGTATTTT. Its protein is CASSPPSGTSTDTQYF.